This TCR beta chain emerged from a study of beta chain features in type 1 diabetes. Study overall: Cell yields, gender and age were similar in healthy donors and patients. Whole-study results and caveats: Insertions at VDJ junctions were less frequent in type 1 diabetes patients. These patients also deleted more nucleotides at the same junctions. TCRB CDR3s were moderately but significantly shorter in Type 1 diabetes patients in all four CD4+ subsets.

Only one heparinised blood draw was taken per donor, and its volume averaged approximately 120 mL. The isolated RNA, all of it, was reverse transcribed, so expressed TCRB transcripts were what got sequenced. Naive, central memory and regulatory T cell samples yielded around 3.6 million reads on average. Some clones are missing from TCRdb's copy, which holds only in-frame ones; the method was immunoSEQ multiplex PCR. The sample yields about 230,000 clones, approximately 16% seen once. In germline, CDR1 is SGHNT, CDR2 YYREEE (reference sequence). CDR3 size: 13 residues. V was pared by 4 bases and J by 4 bases, with 11 bases between. Regarding this clone: Its target is unknown.

The sequence was collected from a man aged 25 to 45 with type 1 diabetes. The chain has TRBV5-4 and TRBJ1-2; D possibly corresponds to TRBD1 (5 bases). Sample: naive CD4+ T cells from blood. DNA for the CDR3: TGTGCCAGCAGCCACCGACAGAGCTATGGCTACACCTTC. It yields the protein CASSHRQSYGYTF.